The clone carrying this TCR beta chain was seen at least ten times. The CDR3 is 19 amino acids. Trimming took 0 bases from V and 0 from J, leaving 17 bases between them. Germline assignment: CDR1 MNHNS and CDR2 SASEGT. TCRdb passed the 5' RACE reads through MiXCR, listing each CDR3 protein once. The sample includes roughly 69,000 distinct CDR3 sequences, about 9% of them seen just once. The data derive from a study of early T cells in non-severe SARS-CoV-2 infection. Study overall: Unsorted whole blood bulk RNA was sequenced, with unpaired chains.

The chain uses TRBV6-1 and TRBJ2-2; D uncertain. The specimen was whole blood. This TCR came from an adult who was a healthcare worker with PCR-confirmed SARS-CoV-2 infection or an uninfected control (not recorded which). The CDR3 nucleotides read TGTGCCAGCAGTGAAGCGCATGGGCGGTCCTTCGCGAACACCGGGGAGCTGTTTTTT. Translating it yields CASSEAHGRSFANTGELFF.